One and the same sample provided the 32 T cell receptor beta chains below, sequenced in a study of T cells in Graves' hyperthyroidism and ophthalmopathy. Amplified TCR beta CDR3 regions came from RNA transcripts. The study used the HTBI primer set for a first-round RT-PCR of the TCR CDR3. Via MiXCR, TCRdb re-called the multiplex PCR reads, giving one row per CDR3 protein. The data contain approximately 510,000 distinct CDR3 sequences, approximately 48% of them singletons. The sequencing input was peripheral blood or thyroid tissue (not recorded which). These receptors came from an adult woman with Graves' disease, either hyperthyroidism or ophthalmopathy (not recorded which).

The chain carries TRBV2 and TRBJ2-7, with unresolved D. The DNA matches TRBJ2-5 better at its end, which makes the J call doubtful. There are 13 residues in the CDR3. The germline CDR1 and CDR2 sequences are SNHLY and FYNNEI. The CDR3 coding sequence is TGTGCCAGCACTTTCGGTCTTACGGAGACCCAGTACTTC. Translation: CASTFGLTETQYF.

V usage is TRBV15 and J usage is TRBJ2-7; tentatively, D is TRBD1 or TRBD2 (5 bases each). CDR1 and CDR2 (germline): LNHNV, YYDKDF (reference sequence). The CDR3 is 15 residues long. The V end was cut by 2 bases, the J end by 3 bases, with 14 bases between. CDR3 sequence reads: CATSRKRGRNYEQYF. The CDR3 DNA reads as TGTGCCACCAGCAGAAAAAGGGGACGGAACTACGAGCAGTACTTC.

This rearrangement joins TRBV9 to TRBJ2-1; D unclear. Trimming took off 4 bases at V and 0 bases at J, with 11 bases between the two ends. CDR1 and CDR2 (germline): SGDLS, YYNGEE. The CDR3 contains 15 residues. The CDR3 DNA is TGTGCCAGCAGCCCCTACCAGAGCTCCTACAATGAGCAGTTCTTC. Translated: CASSPYQSSYNEQFF.

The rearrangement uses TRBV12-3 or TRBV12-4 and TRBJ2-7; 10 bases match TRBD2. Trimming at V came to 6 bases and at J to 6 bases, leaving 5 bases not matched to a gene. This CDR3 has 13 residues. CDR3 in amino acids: CASRLAGVFEQYF. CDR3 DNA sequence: TGTGCCAGCAGGCTAGCGGGAGTTTTCGAGCAGTACTTC.

CDR3 DNA: TGTGCCAGTACTGAAGCACCCTATGGCTACACCTTC. Protein sequence: CASTEAPYGYTF. The gene calls are TRBV19 and TRBJ1-2; D is unclear. The CDR3 consists of 12 residues. Germline CDR1 is LNHDA and CDR2 is SQIVND (reference sequence). V was cut by 7 bases and J by 4 bases, with 10 bases left in between.

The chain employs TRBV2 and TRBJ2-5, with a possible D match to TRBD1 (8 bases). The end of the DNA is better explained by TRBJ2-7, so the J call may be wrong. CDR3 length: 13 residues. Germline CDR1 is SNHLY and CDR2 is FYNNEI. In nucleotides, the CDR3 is TGTGCCAGCACAGACAGGGGAGGGTACGAGCAGTACTTC. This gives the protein CASTDRGGYEQYF.

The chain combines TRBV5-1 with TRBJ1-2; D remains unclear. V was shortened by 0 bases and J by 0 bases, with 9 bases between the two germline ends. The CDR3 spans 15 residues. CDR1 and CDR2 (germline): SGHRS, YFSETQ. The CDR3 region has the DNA TGCGCCAGCAGCTTGGAGGGCAGCCCTAACTATGGCTACACCTTC. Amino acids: CASSLEGSPNYGYTF. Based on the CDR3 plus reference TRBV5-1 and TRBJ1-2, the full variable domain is KAGVTQTPRYLIKTRGQQVTLSCSPISGHRSVSWYQQTPGQGLQFLFEYFSETQRNKGNFPGRFSGRQFSNSRSEMNVSTLELGDSALYLCASSLEGSPNYGYTFGSGTRLTVV.

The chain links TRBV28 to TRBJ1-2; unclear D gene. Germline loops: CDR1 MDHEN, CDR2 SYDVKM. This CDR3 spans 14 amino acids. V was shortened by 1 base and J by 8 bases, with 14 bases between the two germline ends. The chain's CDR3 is CASSLLAGVLGYTF. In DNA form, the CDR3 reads TGTGCCAGCAGTTTATTAGCAGGTGTCCTCGGCTACACCTTC.

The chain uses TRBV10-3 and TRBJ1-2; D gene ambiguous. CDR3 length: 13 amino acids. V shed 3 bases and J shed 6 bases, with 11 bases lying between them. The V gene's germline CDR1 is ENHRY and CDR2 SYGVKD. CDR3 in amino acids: CAISESLANGYTF. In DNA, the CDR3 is TGTGCCATCAGTGAATCTTTGGCGAATGGCTACACCTTC.

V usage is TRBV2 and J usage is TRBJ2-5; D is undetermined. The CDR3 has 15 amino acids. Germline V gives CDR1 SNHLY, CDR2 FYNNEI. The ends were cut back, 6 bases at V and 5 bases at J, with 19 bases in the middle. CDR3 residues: CASSQDWGNWETQYF. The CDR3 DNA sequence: TGTGCCAGCAGCCAAGATTGGGGAAACTGGGAGACCCAGTACTTC.

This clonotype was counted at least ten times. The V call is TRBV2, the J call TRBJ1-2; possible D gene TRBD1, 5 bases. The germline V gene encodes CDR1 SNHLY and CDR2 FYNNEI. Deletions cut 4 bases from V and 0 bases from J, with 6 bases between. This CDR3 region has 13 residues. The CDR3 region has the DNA TGTGCCAGCAGTGCAGGGTCTAACTATGGCTACACCTTC. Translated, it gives CASSAGSNYGYTF.

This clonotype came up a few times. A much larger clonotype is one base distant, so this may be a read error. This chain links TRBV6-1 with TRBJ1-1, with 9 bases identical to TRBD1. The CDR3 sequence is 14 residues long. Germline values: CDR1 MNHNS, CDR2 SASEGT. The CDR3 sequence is CASSVRQGDTGAFF. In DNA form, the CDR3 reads TGTGCCAGCAGTGTGAGACAGGGGGACACTGGAGCTTTCTTT.

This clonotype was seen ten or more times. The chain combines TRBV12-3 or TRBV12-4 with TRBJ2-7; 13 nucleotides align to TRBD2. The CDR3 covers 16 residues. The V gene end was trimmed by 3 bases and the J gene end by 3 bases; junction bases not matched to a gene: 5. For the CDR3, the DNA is TGTGCCAGCAGTTTCGGAGGGACTAGCGGGAACTACGAGCAGTACTTC. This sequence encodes CASSFGGTSGNYEQYF.

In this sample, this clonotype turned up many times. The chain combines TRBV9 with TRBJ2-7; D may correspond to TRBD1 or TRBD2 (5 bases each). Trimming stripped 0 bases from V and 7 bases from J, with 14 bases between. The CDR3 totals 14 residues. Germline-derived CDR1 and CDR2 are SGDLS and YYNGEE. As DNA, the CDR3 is TGTGCCAGCAGCGTAGACGGGGCCTCCTGGGAGCAGTACTTC. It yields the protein CASSVDGASWEQYF.

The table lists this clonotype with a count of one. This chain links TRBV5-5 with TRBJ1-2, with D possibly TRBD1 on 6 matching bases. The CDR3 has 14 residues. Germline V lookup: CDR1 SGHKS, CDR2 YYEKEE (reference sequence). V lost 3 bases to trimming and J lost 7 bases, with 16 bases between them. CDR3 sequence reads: CASSSQGSMGGYTF. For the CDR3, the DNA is TGTGCCAGCAGCTCACAGGGTAGTATGGGTGGCTACACCTTC.

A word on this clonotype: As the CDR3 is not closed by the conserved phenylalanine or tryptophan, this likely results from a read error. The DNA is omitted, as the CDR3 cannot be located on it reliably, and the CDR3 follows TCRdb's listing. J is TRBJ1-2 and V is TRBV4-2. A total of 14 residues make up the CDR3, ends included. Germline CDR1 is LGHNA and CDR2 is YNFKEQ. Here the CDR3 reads CASSQGTDNYGNTL.

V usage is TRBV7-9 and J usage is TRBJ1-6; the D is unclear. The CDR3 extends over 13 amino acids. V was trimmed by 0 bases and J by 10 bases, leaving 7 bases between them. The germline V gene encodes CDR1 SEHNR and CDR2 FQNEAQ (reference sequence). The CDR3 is CASSLALRSPLHF. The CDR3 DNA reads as TGTGCCAGCAGCTTAGCGCTTAGGTCACCCCTCCACTTT.

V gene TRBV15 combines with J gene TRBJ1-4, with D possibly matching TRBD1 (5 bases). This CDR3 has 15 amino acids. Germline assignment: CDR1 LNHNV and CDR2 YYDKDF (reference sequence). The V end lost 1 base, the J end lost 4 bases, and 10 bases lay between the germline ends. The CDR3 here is CATSRVRRGNEKLFF. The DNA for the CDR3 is TGTGCCACCAGCAGAGTGAGAAGGGGTAATGAAAAACTGTTTTTT.

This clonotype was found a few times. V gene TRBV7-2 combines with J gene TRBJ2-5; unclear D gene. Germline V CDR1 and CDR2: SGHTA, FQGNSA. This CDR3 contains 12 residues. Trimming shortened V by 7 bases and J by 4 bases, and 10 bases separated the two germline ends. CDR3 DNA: TGTGCCAGCACCGATGGGATAGAGACCCAGTACTTC. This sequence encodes CASTDGIETQYF.

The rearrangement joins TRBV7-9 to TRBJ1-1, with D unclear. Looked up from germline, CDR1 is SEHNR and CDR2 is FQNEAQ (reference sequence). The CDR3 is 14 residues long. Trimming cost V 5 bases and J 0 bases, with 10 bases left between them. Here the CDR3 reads CASSQEDLNTEAFF. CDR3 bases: TGTGCCAGCAGCCAAGAAGATTTGAACACTGAAGCTTTCTTT.

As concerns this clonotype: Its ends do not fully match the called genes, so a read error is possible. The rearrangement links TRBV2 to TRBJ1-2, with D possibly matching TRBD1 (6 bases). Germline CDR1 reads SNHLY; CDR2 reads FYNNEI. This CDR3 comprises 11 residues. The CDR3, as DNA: TGTGCCAGCATGGGCGGGGGCCTTATTCCCTTC. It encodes CASMGGGLIPF.

CDR3 sequence: CSARKAGLHTGDDGYTF. In DNA, the CDR3 is TGCAGTGCTAGAAAAGCGGGACTCCACACCGGGGACGATGGCTACACCTTC. The chain is built from TRBV20-1 and TRBJ1-2, with D tentatively TRBD1 (5 bases). CDR3 length: 17 residues. Germline V gene lookup returns CDR1 DFQATT and CDR2 SNEGSKA (reference sequence). The V gene lost 2 bases and the J gene lost 6 bases, with 25 bases spanning the gap.

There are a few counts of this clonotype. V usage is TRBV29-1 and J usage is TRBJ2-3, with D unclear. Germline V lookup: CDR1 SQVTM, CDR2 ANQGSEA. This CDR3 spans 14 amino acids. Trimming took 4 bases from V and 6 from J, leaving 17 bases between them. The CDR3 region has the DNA TGCAGCGTTGGAGCCGCGATTACCCGCGATACGCAGTATTTT. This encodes CSVGAAITRDTQYF.

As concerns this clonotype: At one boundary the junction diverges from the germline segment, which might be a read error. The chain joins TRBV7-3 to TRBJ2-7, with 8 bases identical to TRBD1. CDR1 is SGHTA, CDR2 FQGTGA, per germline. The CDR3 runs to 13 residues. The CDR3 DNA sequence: TGCGCCAGCAGCGCACAGGGGGGCGACGAGCAGTACTTC. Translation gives CASSAQGGDEQYF.

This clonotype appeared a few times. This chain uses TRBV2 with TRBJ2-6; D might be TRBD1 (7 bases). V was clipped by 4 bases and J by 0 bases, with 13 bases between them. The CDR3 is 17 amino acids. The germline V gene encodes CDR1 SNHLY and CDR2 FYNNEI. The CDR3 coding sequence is TGTGCCAGCAGTGGCGGGACAGAGTTCTCTGGGGCCAACGTCCTGACTTTC. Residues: CASSGGTEFSGANVLTF.

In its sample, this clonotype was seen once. CDR3 loop: CSVTTGTGESSYEQYF. CDR3 bases: TGCAGCGTCACTACCGGGACAGGCGAAAGCTCCTACGAGCAGTACTTC. The V call is TRBV29-1, the J call TRBJ2-7, with TRBD1 identical over 8 bases. This CDR3 has 16 amino acids. Per the germline V gene, CDR1 is SQVTM and CDR2 is ANQGSEA. The V gene end was trimmed by 6 bases and the J gene end by 0 bases; junction bases not matched to a gene: 13.

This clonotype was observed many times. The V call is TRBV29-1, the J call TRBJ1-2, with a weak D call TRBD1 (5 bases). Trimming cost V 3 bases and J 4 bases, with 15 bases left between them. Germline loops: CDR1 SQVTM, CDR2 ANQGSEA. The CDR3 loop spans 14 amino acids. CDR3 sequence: CSVDPRENLYGYTF. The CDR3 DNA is TGCAGCGTTGATCCCAGGGAGAACCTCTATGGCTACACCTTC.

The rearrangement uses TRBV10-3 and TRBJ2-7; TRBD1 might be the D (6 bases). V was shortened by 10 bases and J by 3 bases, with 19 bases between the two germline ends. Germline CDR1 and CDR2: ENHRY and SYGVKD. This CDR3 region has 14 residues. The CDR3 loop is CASRRLRQVYEQYF. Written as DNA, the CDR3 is TGTGCCAGCAGACGTCTACGACAGGTCTACGAGCAGTACTTC.

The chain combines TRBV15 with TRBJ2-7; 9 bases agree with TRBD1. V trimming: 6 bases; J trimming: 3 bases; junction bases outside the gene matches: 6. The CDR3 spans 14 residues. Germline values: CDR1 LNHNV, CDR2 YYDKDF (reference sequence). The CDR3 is CATRLGQGIYEQYF. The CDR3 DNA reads TGTGCCACCAGATTAGGACAGGGGATCTACGAGCAGTACTTC.

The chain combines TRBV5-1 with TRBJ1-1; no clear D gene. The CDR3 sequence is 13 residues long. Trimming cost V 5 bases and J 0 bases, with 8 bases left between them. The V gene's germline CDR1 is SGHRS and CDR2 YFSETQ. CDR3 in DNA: TGCGCCAGCAGAAAAGCGATGAACACTGAAGCTTTCTTT. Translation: CASRKAMNTEAFF.

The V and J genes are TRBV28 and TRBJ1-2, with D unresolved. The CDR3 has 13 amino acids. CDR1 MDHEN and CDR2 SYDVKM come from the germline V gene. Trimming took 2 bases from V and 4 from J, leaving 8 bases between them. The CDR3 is CASSLSPLYGYTF. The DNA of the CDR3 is TGTGCCAGCAGTTTAAGCCCCCTCTATGGCTACACCTTC.

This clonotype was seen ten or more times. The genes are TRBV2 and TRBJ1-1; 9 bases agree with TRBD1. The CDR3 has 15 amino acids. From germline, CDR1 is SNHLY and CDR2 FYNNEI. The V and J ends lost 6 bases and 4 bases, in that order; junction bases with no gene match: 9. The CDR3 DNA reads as TGTGCCAGCAGGCCGACAGGGGGATCGTTCACTGAAGCTTTCTTT. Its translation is CASRPTGGSFTEAFF.